The 29 T cell receptor beta chains in this list originate from one sample, sequenced in a study of memory B cells and T cells in multiple sclerosis. CFSE-dim autoproliferating and CFSE-high non-proliferating T cells from unstimulated culture were sequenced separately. Cultures began with roughly 5x10^7 CFSE-labeled PBMCs, unstimulated for 7 days, with replicate wells pooled. TCRdb keeps only in-frame clones here, not all; method: immunoSEQ multiplex PCR. Seen here are roughly 30,000 clones, roughly 86% observed once, and the top ten hold about 2.5%. These receptors' targets are unknown. The specimen sequenced was PBMCs from blood kept in culture. All receptors derive from a human donor with multiple sclerosis.

V usage is TRBV25-1 and J usage is TRBJ2-1; no reliable D call. This CDR3 is built from 12 residues. The germline gives CDR1 MGHDK, CDR2 SYGVNS. V was pared by 1 base and J by 8 bases, with 6 bases between. CDR3 sequence (DNA): TGTGCCAGCAGTGAATTTGTCCATGAGCAGTTCTTC. Translated: CASSEFVHEQFF.

The sample holds one count of this clone. This chain connects TRBV6-1 to TRBJ2-3; D not certain. V was shortened by 6 bases and J by 3 bases, with 16 bases between the two germline ends. Germline CDR1 is MNHNS and CDR2 is SASEGT. The CDR3 has 15 amino acids. The CDR3 here is CASSPLSGRTDTQYF. CDR3 nucleotides: TGTGCCAGCAGCCCTCTGAGTGGCCGGACAGATACGCAGTATTTT.

The chain recombines TRBV28 with TRBJ1-2; no definite D call. Germline V gene sequence: CDR1 MDHEN, CDR2 SYDVKM. This CDR3 is built from 12 residues. V shed 3 bases and J shed 9 bases, with 11 bases lying between them. The CDR3 DNA reads TGTGCCAGCAGTTTTTCATCGTCTAGCTACACCTTC. Its protein product is CASSFSSSSYTF.

J is TRBJ1-2 and V is TRBV19; 11 bases are a match to TRBD1. The CDR3 has 15 residues. Germline CDR1 is LNHDA and CDR2 is SQIVND (reference sequence). V dropped 8 bases and J dropped 4; count of bases not matched to a gene: 9. CDR3 region: CASFFRDRGTYGYTF. CDR3 nucleotide sequence: TGTGCCAGTTTTTTCCGGGACAGGGGGACCTATGGCTACACCTTC.

The sample holds one count of this clone. This chain links TRBV29-1 with TRBJ2-3; D is tentatively TRBD1 or TRBD2 (6 bases each). The CDR3 consists of 14 residues. Germline V gene data show CDR1 as SQVTM and CDR2 as ANQGSEA. Trimming stripped 4 bases from V and 4 bases from J, with 15 bases between. The CDR3 here is CSVVKEGGPDTQYF. The CDR3 coding sequence is TGCAGCGTTGTTAAGGAGGGGGGCCCAGATACGCAGTATTTT.

This clone was recorded once. This sequence joins TRBV11-1 and TRBJ2-7, with TRBD2 as a possible D gene (5 bases). The germline gives CDR1 SGHAT, CDR2 FQDESV (reference sequence). This CDR3 spans 15 amino acids. Deletions cut 0 bases from V and 6 bases from J, with 15 bases between. CDR3: CASSLAISRAGEQYF. In DNA, the CDR3 is TGTGCCAGCAGCTTAGCGATTTCGAGGGCCGGCGAGCAGTACTTC.

J is TRBJ2-7 and V is TRBV2; D is ambiguous. V was pared by 3 bases and J by 1 base, with 10 bases between. Germline CDR1 is SNHLY and CDR2 is FYNNEI. The CDR3 extends over 14 amino acids. In DNA form, the CDR3 reads TGTGCCAGCAGTGAGGTGAATCTATCCTACGAGCAGTACTTC. Its translation is CASSEVNLSYEQYF.

There are a few counts of this clone. This chain joins TRBV6-1 and TRBJ2-7; TRBD1 aligns across 9 bases. Germline trimming cut 7 bases from V and 4 bases from J; bases unmatched to any gene: 8. This CDR3 is built from 14 residues. Germline V CDR1 and CDR2: MNHNS, SASEGT. The CDR3 region is CASTPRQGGYEQYF. As DNA, the CDR3 is TGTGCCAGCACCCCTCGACAGGGGGGTTACGAGCAGTACTTC.

The gene calls are TRBV10-2 and TRBJ2-7; no firm D call. The CDR3 loop spans 13 amino acids. With 6 bases removed from V and 0 bases from J, the gap between germline ends came to 9 bases. CDR1 and CDR2 (germline): WSHSY, SAAADI. CDR3 DNA: TGCGCCAGCAGGGCTTTTAGCTCCTACGAGCAGTACTTC. It encodes CASRAFSSYEQYF.

The chain joins TRBV7-2 to TRBJ2-7; D remains unclear. The germline gives CDR1 SGHTA, CDR2 FQGNSA. Trimming cost V 0 bases and J 3 bases, with 6 bases left between them. The CDR3 totals 13 residues. This CDR3 reads CASSLAPVYEQYF. The CDR3 DNA sequence: TGTGCCAGCAGCTTAGCCCCCGTCTACGAGCAGTACTTC.

V is TRBV11-2 and J is TRBJ2-5; TRBD1 matches 9 bases. The DNA end is a closer match to TRBJ2-7, so the J assignment may be wrong. Germline CDR1 is SGHAT and CDR2 is FQNNGV. The CDR3 extends over 14 amino acids. The CDR3 DNA sequence: TGTGCCAGCAGTCCGGGACAGGGCTCCTACGAGCAGTACTTC. Translation gives CASSPGQGSYEQYF.

The CDR3 nucleotides read TGTGCCAGCAGTCCGGGCCCGTTTAGCTACGAGCAGTACTTC. Amino acid sequence: CASSPGPFSYEQYF. The chain employs TRBV9 and TRBJ2-7; D is undetermined. V was cut by 5 bases and J by 3 bases, with 15 bases left in between. The CDR3 is made up of 14 amino acids. CDR1 and CDR2 from the germline V gene are SGDLS and YYNGEE.

J is TRBJ2-3 and V is TRBV7-3; 7 bases map to TRBD2. The V segment lost 5 bases and the J segment 1 base; nucleotides outside the gene matches: 3. Germline V lookup: CDR1 SGHTA, CDR2 FQGTGA. The CDR3 runs to 14 residues. The CDR3 protein is CASSLGLGTDTQYF. In DNA, the CDR3 is TGTGCCAGCAGCCTCGGACTAGGCACAGATACGCAGTATTTT.

The table lists this clone with a few counts. This chain connects TRBV19 to TRBJ2-4, with a possible D match to TRBD2 (6 bases). CDR3 length equals 15 residues. Germline values: CDR1 LNHDA, CDR2 SQIVND (reference sequence). The germline V and J ends were trimmed by 5 bases and 1 base, with 12 bases remaining between them. CDR3 protein: CASSRRGAAKNIQYF. The CDR3 nucleotides are TGTGCCAGTAGTCGGAGGGGCGCGGCCAAAAACATTCAGTACTTC.

The V gene is TRBV6-6, the J gene TRBJ1-1, with no clear D. Trimming stripped 7 bases from V and 1 base from J, with 10 bases between. The germline CDR1 and CDR2 sequences are MNHNY and SVGAGI (reference sequence). This CDR3 spans 13 amino acids. DNA of the CDR3: TGTGCCAGCATGAGGAACGAGAACACTGAAGCTTTCTTT. As protein: CASMRNENTEAFF.

J is TRBJ2-2 and V is TRBV4-1; 15 bases line up with TRBD2. V gave up 1 base and J gave up 7 bases; unmatched junction bases: 4. CDR3 length: 17 residues. The germline CDR1 and CDR2 sequences are MGHRA and YSYEKL. The CDR3 DNA follows: TGCGCCAGCAGCCAAGCCTGGACTAGCGGGAGGGGCGGGGAGCTGTTTTTT. Translating gives CASSQAWTSGRGGELFF.

The gene calls are TRBV19 and TRBJ2-5; no reliable D call. With the DNA end fitting TRBJ2-7 better, the J assignment may be wrong. Germline lookup yields CDR1 LNHDA and CDR2 SQIVND (reference sequence). The CDR3 is made up of 14 amino acids. The CDR3 bases are TGTGCCAGTAGTACCAAGGGCGGAACCTACGAGCAGTACTTC. Translation gives CASSTKGGTYEQYF.

J is TRBJ2-7 and V is TRBV10-2; no firm D call. The CDR3 runs 13 residues. In germline, CDR1 is WSHSY, CDR2 SAAADI. Trimming removed 6 bases at V and 6 bases at J, with 15 bases between. The CDR3 protein is CASRSTSLTEQYF. For the CDR3, the DNA is TGCGCCAGCAGATCGACTTCATTAACCGAGCAGTACTTC.

This chain connects TRBV27 to TRBJ2-3, with 7 bases identical to TRBD2. CDR3 length equals 17 residues. V gave up 6 bases and J gave up 0 bases; unmatched junction bases: 12. Looked up from germline, CDR1 is MNHEY and CDR2 is SMNVEV (reference sequence). DNA for the CDR3: TGTGCCAGCAGGGCCGGGACTAACCAGATTAGCACAGATACGCAGTATTTT. Its protein is CASRAGTNQISTDTQYF.

J is TRBJ2-3 and V is TRBV18; 7 bases are a match to TRBD2. The CDR3 runs 13 residues. J lost 4 bases, V lost 6 bases, and 4 bases had no gene match. CDR1 KGHSH and CDR2 LQKENI come from the germline V gene. The CDR3 DNA sequence: TGTGCCAGCTCCCGGGACTATTCAGATACGCAGTATTTT. Its translation: CASSRDYSDTQYF.

This chain joins TRBV28 and TRBJ1-2, with unresolved D. The CDR3 is made up of 13 amino acids. Germline V gene lookup returns CDR1 MDHEN and CDR2 SYDVKM. Trimming shortened V by 6 bases and J by 8 bases, and 16 bases separated the two germline ends. The CDR3 nucleotides are TGTGCCAGCAGCATCGAGGGTAACGAGGGCTACACCTTC. Translation gives CASSIEGNEGYTF.

V usage is TRBV7-8 and J usage is TRBJ1-5, with D possibly TRBD1 on 5 matching bases. The V and J ends lost 8 bases and 8 bases respectively, with 16 bases between them. Germline CDR1 is SGHVS and CDR2 is FQNEAQ. The CDR3 totals 13 residues. The CDR3 nucleotides read TGTGCCAGCTCTTTCGACAGAGTCAAGCCCCAGCATTTT. Its translation is CASSFDRVKPQHF.

The J gene is TRBJ2-7, the V gene TRBV10-2; D is undetermined. V lost 3 bases to trimming and J lost 4 bases, with 7 bases between them. CDR1 is WSHSY, CDR2 SAAADI, per germline. There are 12 residues in the CDR3. CDR3 sequence: CASSDPKYEQYF. The CDR3 DNA is TGCGCCAGCAGTGACCCGAAGTACGAGCAGTACTTC.

The chain employs TRBV6-5 and TRBJ1-5, with D unclear. The CDR3 spans 14 residues. Trimming removed 5 bases from V and 0 bases from J, with 8 bases in between. The germline CDR1 and CDR2 sequences are MNHEY and SVGAGI. The DNA of the CDR3 is TGTGCCAGCAGTCCCACTTATAGCAATCAGCCCCAGCATTTT. This gives the protein CASSPTYSNQPQHF.

The chain employs TRBV28 and TRBJ2-2, with TRBD1 matching 9 bases. Germline CDR1 and CDR2: MDHEN and SYDVKM. The CDR3 runs to 16 residues. With 2 bases clipped from V and 4 bases from J, the junction kept 5 bases outside the gene matches. The CDR3 DNA follows: TGTGCCAGCAGTTTACGACAGGGGGAGGGCACCGGGGAGCTGTTTTTT. Protein product: CASSLRQGEGTGELFF.

The chain employs TRBV6-6 and TRBJ1-5; 10 bases align to TRBD1. The V gene's germline CDR1 is MNHNY and CDR2 SVGAGI (reference sequence). The CDR3 runs to 15 residues. V shed 6 bases and J 5 bases; nucleotides not matched to a gene: 7. The CDR3 DNA is TGTGCCAGCAGACGACAGGGGGCAGGAGATCAGCCCCAGCATTTT. It encodes CASRRQGAGDQPQHF.

The V gene is TRBV28, the J gene TRBJ1-5, with D possibly matching TRBD1 (6 bases). Germline assignment: CDR1 MDHEN and CDR2 SYDVKM. The CDR3 sequence is 13 residues long. Trimming took 6 bases from V and 7 from J, leaving 13 bases between them. In DNA, the CDR3 is TGTGCCAGCAGGTCTACAGGGAAACAGCCCCAGCATTTT. Protein: CASRSTGKQPQHF.

The chain couples TRBV29-1 to TRBJ2-3, with TRBD1 as a possible D gene (6 bases). With 5 bases removed from V and 5 bases from J, the gap between germline ends came to 8 bases. Germline values: CDR1 SQVTM, CDR2 ANQGSEA. This CDR3 spans 11 amino acids. The CDR3 DNA reads as TGCAGCGTTCTACAGGGAGATACGCAGTATTTT. Protein product: CSVLQGDTQYF.

The chain combines TRBV5-1 with TRBJ2-1; 7 bases fit TRBD2. The CDR3 covers 17 residues. From germline, CDR1 is SGHRS and CDR2 YFSETQ. J was trimmed by 3 bases and V by 0 bases; bases with no gene match: 9. CDR3 nucleotide sequence: TGCGCCAGCAGCTTGGGGAGGGAGCGGGATTTCTACAATGAGCAGTTCTTC. As protein: CASSLGRERDFYNEQFF. Variable domain in full (rest from reference TRBV5-1 and TRBJ2-1): KAGVTQTPRYLIKTRGQQVTLSCSPISGHRSVSWYQQTPGQGLQFLFEYFSETQRNKGNFPGRFSGRQFSNSRSEMNVSTLELGDSALYLCASSLGRERDFYNEQFFGPGTRLTVL.